These T cell receptor beta chains were read from a single sample in a study of blood T cell repertoires in COVID-19. Measured with immunoSEQ multiplex PCR; TCRdb has only the in-frame clones, and not every one. This sample has around 200,000 clones, with roughly nine tenths found just once. Sequenced material: peripheral blood. The receptors come from a middle-aged man with acute or convalescent COVID-19. The CDR3 runs from the conserved cysteine through the conserved F or W. A D gene is named only where the DNA matches it firmly. Size is stated for part of the rows, as once, few or many counts, or as a class when the clone is expanded.

TRBV5-1	TRBD2	TRBJ2-1	NA	TGCGCCAGTGGACTAGCGGGGGTTGGGGAGCAGTTCTTC	CASGLAGVGEQFF
TRBV30	NA	TRBJ2-5	NA	TGTGCCTGGAGTGTTTCCCTAGCCGGGGAGACCCAGTACTTC	CAWSVSLAGETQYF
TRBV6-2/TRBV6-3	NA	TRBJ2-1	NA	TGTGCCAGCAGTCGAAACTGGTTAAACTCCTACAATGAGCAGTTCTTC	CASSRNWLNSYNEQFF
TRBV19	TRBD1	TRBJ1-6	NA	TGTGCCAGTAGGGAGGGACAGGGGGCTTCACCCCTCCACTTT	CASREGQGASPLHF
TRBV5-4	NA	TRBJ1-1	NA	TGTGCCAGCAGCTTCCAGGGCACTCCTGAAGCTTTCTTT	CASSFQGTPEAFF
TRBV5-1	NA	TRBJ1-2	NA	TGCGCCAGCAGCTTGGCGCCAGCTAACTATGGCTACACCTTC	CASSLAPANYGYTF
TRBV3-1/TRBV3-2	TRBD2	TRBJ2-3	NA	TGTGCCAGCAGTCTAGGACTAGCGGGGGCCCTCGCAGATACGCAGTATTTT	CASSLGLAGALADTQYF
TRBV6-2/TRBV6-3	TRBD1	TRBJ2-7	NA	TGTGCCAGCAGTTACTCGGGACAGGGCTTTTACGAGCAGTACTTC	CASSYSGQGFYEQYF
TRBV4-1	NA	TRBJ1-1	NA	TGCGCCAGCAGCCAAACAAGAAACATGAACACTGAAGCTTTCTTT	CASSQTRNMNTEAFF
TRBV7-9	NA	TRBJ1-6	few	TGTGCCAGCAGCTTAGCCCCCCCGGGGGAATATAATTCACCCCTCCACTTT	CASSLAPPGEYNSPLHF
TRBV9	TRBD1	TRBJ1-5	NA	TGTGCCAGCAGCGGGACAGGGGGCTGGAATCAGCCCCAGCATTTT	CASSGTGGWNQPQHF
TRBV7-2	NA	TRBJ2-7	NA	TGTGCCAGCAGCCCCACGGGCAGGGTAGTCTACGAGCAGTACTTC	CASSPTGRVVYEQYF
TRBV19	NA	TRBJ2-1	NA	TGTGCCAGTAGTATAATCATGGGAGAATACAATGAGCAGTTCTTC	CASSIIMGEYNEQFF
TRBV7-9	TRBD2	TRBJ2-7	NA	TGTGCCAGCAGCTCGGACGGGAGGGCCTACGAGCAGTACTTC	CASSSDGRAYEQYF
TRBV4-1	NA	TRBJ2-5	once	TGCGCCAGCAGCCAAGATCCGGGTCAAGAGACCCAGTACTTC	CASSQDPGQETQYF
TRBV28	NA	TRBJ2-1	NA	TGTGCCAGCAGTTTATCCGGGGTCGGCAATGAGCAGTTCTTC	CASSLSGVGNEQFF
TRBV3-1/TRBV3-2	NA	TRBJ2-7	NA	TGTGCCAGCAGCCAATACTACGAGCAGTACTTC	CASSQYYEQYF
TRBV21-1	NA	TRBJ2-2	NA	TGTGCCAGCAGCAAAGAGTGGGACAGGTACACCGGGGAGCTGTTTTTT	CASSKEWDRYTGELFF
TRBV5-1	TRBD2	TRBJ2-5	NA	TGCGCCAGCAGCTGGACTAGCGGGGAAGAGACCCAGTACTTC	CASSWTSGEETQYF
TRBV28	TRBD1	TRBJ2-2	NA	TGTGCCAGCAGTTTATACAGGGGGCCGGTCGGGGAGCTGTTTTTT	CASSLYRGPVGELFF